A selection of T cell receptor beta chains follows, all from one sample in a study of T cells in pancreatic ductal adenocarcinoma. Clones were read by immunoSEQ multiplex PCR, and TCRdb kept only the in-frame ones, dropping some. The sample shows approximately 97,000 clones, about 95% of them seen only once. What was sequenced was PBMCs. These receptor sequences come from a human donor with pancreatic ductal adenocarcinoma. The CDR3 runs from the conserved cysteine through the conserved F or W. The D gene is left open where the match is weak. Clone size appears in some rows only: once, few, many, or a class for an expanded clone.

D,J,size,V,DNA,CDR3
NA,TRBJ1-1,NA,TRBV19,TGTGCCAGTACCCCCCGGTCGGACGGGGGGACTGAAGCTTTCTTT,CASTPRSDGGTEAFF
TRBD1,TRBJ2-7,NA,TRBV30,TGTGCCTGGAGTGTGGGACAGGGCCCATACGAGCAGTACTTC,CAWSVGQGPYEQYF
NA,TRBJ2-7,NA,TRBV28,TGTGCCAGCCGTGAGGAGCCCCCCCTCGAGCAGTACTTC,CASREEPPLEQYF
TRBD1,TRBJ2-3,NA,TRBV6-5,TGTGCCAGCGGGCCGGGACAGCACACAGATACGCAGTATTTT,CASGPGQHTDTQYF
NA,TRBJ1-1,NA,TRBV9,TGTGCCAGCAGCGTCAGAATGAACACTGAAGCTTTCTTT,CASSVRMNTEAFF
NA,TRBJ2-5,NA,TRBV6-1,TGTGCCAGCGCCCATAACGGGGAGACCCAGTACTTC,CASAHNGETQYF
NA,TRBJ2-4,NA,TRBV4-1,TGCGCCAGCAGCCGGGCCGGGGAAAGAAGCATTCAGTACTTC,CASSRAGERSIQYF
TRBD2,TRBJ2-1,NA,TRBV7-9,TGTGCCAGCCCTAGCGGGAGGAATGAGCAGTTCTTC,CASPSGRNEQFF
NA,TRBJ2-5,NA,TRBV18,TGTGCCAGCTCACCCGTCCCGGGACATAATGAAGAGACCCAGTACTTC,CASSPVPGHNEETQYF
NA,TRBJ2-1,NA,TRBV15,TGTGCCACCAGCCGCTGGGGAGCGAGCTCCTACAATGAGCAGTTCTTC,CATSRWGASSYNEQFF
NA,TRBJ2-7,NA,TRBV5-5,TGTGCCAGCAGCTCGGGGACTGGGTACTACGAGCAGTACTTC,CASSSGTGYYEQYF
NA,TRBJ2-1,NA,TRBV7-9,TGTGCCAGCAGCGCTAGGCTTCAGCAGTTCTTC,CASSARLQQFF
TRBD2,TRBJ2-7,few,TRBV11-2,TGTGCCAGCAGCTTAGGGACTAGTGGCGAGCAGTACTTC,CASSLGTSGEQYF
TRBD1,TRBJ2-5,NA,TRBV7-2,TGTGCCAGCAGTCCCCCCCCAGGGGGCTACCAAGAGACCCAGTACTTC,CASSPPPGGYQETQYF
NA,TRBJ1-4,NA,TRBV15,TGTGCCACCAGCAGAGTTTCTCCAGCTAATGAAAAACTGTTTTTT,CATSRVSPANEKLFF
TRBD1,TRBJ2-5,NA,TRBV6-5,TGTGCCAGCAGTTACTCACCCCGGGACAGGTGGGAGACCCAGTACTTC,CASSYSPRDRWETQYF
TRBD2,TRBJ2-5,NA,TRBV7-3,TGTGCCAGCAGCTCGACTAGCGGTCAAGAGACCCAGTACTTC,CASSSTSGQETQYF
TRBD1,TRBJ2-7,NA,TRBV6-5,TGTGCCAGCCGGGACAGTTCCTACGAGCAGTACTTC,CASRDSSYEQYF
TRBD1,TRBJ2-1,NA,TRBV2,TGTGCCAGCAGAACGGACAGGCACAATGAGCAGTTCTTC,CASRTDRHNEQFF
NA,TRBJ2-5,once,TRBV5-1,TGCGCCAGCAGCTTAGACAGCTACCAAGAGACCCAGTACTTC,CASSLDSYQETQYF
NA,TRBJ1-3,NA,TRBV30,TGTGCCTGGAGTCTCCGCTCTGGAAACACCATATATTTT,CAWSLRSGNTIYF
TRBD2,TRBJ2-7,NA,TRBV18,TGTGCCAGCTCACGAGCGGGATTATCCTACGAGCAGTACTTC,CASSRAGLSYEQYF
TRBD2,TRBJ2-7,NA,TRBV6-5,TGTGCCAGCAGTTATTCTAGCGGGAGCCCCTACGAGCAGTACTTC,CASSYSSGSPYEQYF